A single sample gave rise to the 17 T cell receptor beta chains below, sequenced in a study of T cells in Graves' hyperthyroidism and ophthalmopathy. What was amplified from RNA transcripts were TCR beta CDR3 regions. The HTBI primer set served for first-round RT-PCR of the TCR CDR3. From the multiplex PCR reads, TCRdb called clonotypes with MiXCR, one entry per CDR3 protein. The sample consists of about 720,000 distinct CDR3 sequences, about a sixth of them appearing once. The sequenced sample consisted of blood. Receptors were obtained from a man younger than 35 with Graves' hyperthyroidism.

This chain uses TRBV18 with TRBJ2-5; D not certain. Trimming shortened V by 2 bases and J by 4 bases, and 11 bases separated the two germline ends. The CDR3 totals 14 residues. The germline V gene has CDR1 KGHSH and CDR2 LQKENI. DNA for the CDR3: TGTGCCAGCTCACCATTACCTGGTGTAGAGACCCAGTACTTC. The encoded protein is CASSPLPGVETQYF.

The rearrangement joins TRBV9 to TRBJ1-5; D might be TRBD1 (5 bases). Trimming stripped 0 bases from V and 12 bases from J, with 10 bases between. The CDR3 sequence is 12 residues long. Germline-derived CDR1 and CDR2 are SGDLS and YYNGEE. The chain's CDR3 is CASSVDGGIQHF. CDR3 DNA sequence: TGTGCCAGCAGCGTAGATGGGGGAATCCAGCATTTT.

The CDR3 DNA follows: TGTGCCAGCAGCTTAACCGGGACAGGGCCTAACTATGGCTACACCTTC. This translates into CASSLTGTGPNYGYTF. The chain employs TRBV7-2 and TRBJ1-2; 9 bases map to TRBD1. CDR3 size: 16 residues. From germline, CDR1 is SGHTA and CDR2 FQGNSA. Trimming cost V 2 bases and J 0 bases; bases outside gene matches: 4.

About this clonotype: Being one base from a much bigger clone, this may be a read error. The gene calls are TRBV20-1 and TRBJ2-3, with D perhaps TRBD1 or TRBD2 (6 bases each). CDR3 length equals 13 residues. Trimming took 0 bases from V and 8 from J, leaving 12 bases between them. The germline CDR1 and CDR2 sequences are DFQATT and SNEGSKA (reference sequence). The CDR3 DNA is TGCAGTGCTAGAGACTGGGGGCGGGGTACGCAGTATTTT. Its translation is CSARDWGRGTQYF.

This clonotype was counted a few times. The CDR3 spells CSVGTNNEQFF. The CDR3 DNA follows: TGCAGCGTCGGGACTAACAATGAGCAGTTCTTC. The rearrangement joins TRBV29-1 to TRBJ2-1; 7 bases fit TRBD2. Germline values: CDR1 SQVTM, CDR2 ANQGSEA. The V and J ends lost 6 bases and 5 bases, in that order; junction bases with no gene match: 1. This CDR3 is 11 amino acids long.

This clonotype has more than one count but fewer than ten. CDR3 protein: CASSSSTGTGGMHSYTF. CDR3 DNA sequence: TGTGCCAGCAGCTCGTCTACAGGGACAGGGGGAATGCATAGCTACACCTTC. The chain is built from TRBV13 and TRBJ1-2, with 11 positions matching TRBD1. Germline V lookup: CDR1 PRHDT, CDR2 FYEKMQ (reference sequence). J was trimmed by 9 bases and V by 4 bases; bases with no gene match: 16. This CDR3 is 17 amino acids long.

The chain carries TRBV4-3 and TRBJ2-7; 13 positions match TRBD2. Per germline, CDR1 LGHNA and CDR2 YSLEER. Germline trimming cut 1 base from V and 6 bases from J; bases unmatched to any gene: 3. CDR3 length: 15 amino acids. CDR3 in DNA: TGCGCCAGCAGCCAAGTTACTAGCGGGAGGGCCGAGCAGTACTTC. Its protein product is CASSQVTSGRAEQYF.

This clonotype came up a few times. CDR3 bases: TGCAGTGCTAGAGAGGGACTAGCGAGCTATGAGCAGTTCTTC. Translation gives CSAREGLASYEQFF. This chain links TRBV20-1 with TRBJ2-1; 10 nucleotides match TRBD2. This CDR3 comprises 14 residues. Germline trimming cut 0 bases from V and 8 bases from J; bases unmatched to any gene: 4. CDR1 is DFQATT, CDR2 SNEGSKA, per germline (reference sequence).

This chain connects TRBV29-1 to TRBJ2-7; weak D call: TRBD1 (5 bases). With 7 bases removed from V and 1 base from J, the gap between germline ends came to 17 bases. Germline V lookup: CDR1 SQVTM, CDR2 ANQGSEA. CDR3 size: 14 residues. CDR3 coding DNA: TGCAGCGCCGCCGACAGACTCAGATCCTACGAGCAGTACTTC. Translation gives CSAADRLRSYEQYF.

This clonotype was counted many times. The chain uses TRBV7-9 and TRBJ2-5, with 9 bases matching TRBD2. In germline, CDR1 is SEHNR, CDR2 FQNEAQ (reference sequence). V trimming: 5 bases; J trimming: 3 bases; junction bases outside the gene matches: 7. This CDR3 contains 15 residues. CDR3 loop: CASSPNLAGEETQYF. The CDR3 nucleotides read TGTGCCAGCAGCCCCAACTTAGCGGGAGAAGAGACCCAGTACTTC.

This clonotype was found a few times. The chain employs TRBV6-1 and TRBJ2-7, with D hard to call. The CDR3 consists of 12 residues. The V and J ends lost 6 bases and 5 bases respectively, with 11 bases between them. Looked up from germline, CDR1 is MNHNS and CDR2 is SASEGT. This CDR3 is CASRGYANEQYF. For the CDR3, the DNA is TGTGCCAGCAGGGGGTATGCCAACGAGCAGTACTTC.

The CDR3 here is CATSSKREGRYIQYF. For the CDR3, the DNA is TGTGCCACCAGCAGTAAGCGGGAGGGAAGGTACATTCAGTACTTC. The chain uses TRBV15 and TRBJ2-4; 10 positions agree with TRBD2. The trim removed 3 bases at V and 8 bases at J, leaving 7 bases unmatched. The CDR3 runs to 15 residues. Germline V lookup: CDR1 LNHNV, CDR2 YYDKDF (reference sequence).

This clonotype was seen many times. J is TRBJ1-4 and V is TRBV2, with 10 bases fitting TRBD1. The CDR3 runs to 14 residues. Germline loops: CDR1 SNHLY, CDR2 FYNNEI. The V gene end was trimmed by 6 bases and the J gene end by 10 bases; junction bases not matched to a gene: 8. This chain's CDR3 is CASRTGTGEGKLFF. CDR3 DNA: TGTGCCAGCAGGACCGGGACAGGGGAAGGAAAACTGTTTTTT.

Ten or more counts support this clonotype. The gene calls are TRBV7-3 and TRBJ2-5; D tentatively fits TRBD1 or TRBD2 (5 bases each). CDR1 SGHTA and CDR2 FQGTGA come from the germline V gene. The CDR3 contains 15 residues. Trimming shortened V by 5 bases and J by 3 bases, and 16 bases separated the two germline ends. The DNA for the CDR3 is TGTGCCAGCAGCCTAAACGCCGGGGCCAAAGAGACCCAGTACTTC. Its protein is CASSLNAGAKETQYF.

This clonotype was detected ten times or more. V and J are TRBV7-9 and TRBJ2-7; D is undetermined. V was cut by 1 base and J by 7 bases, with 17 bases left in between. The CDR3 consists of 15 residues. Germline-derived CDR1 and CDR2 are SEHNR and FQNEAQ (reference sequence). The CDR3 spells CASSLGSGETREQYF. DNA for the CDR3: TGTGCCAGCAGCTTAGGATCTGGGGAAACGAGGGAGCAGTACTTC.

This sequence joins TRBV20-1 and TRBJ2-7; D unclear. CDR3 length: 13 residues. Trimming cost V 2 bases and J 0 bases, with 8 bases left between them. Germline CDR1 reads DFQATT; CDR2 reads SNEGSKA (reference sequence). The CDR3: CSARSAASYEQYF. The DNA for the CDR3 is TGCAGTGCTAGATCTGCGGCCTCCTACGAGCAGTACTTC.

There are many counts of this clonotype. For the CDR3, the DNA is TGTGCCAGCAGTTTAGACGGAGGAGACTACGAGCAGTACTTC. Its protein product is CASSLDGGDYEQYF. V usage is TRBV28 and J usage is TRBJ2-7; D is possibly TRBD2 (5 bases). The CDR3 sequence is 14 residues long. Germline V CDR1 and CDR2: MDHEN, SYDVKM. V lost 2 bases, J lost 3 bases, and 11 bases lay in between.